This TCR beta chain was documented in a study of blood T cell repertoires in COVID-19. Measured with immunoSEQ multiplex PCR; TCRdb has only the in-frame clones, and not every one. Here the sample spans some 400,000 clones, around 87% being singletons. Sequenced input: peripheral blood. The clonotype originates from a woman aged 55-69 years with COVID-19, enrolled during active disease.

The CDR3 nucleotides are TGTGCCAGCAGCTTGGGTGCAGGTAGTAGGGGCAATGAGCAGTTCTTC. As protein: CASSLGAGSRGNEQFF. This chain links TRBV5-6 with TRBJ2-1, with TRBD1 as a possible D gene (5 bases). Germline-derived CDR1 and CDR2 are SGHDT and YYEEEE. The CDR3 length is 16 residues. V was clipped by 0 bases and J by 6 bases, with 16 bases between them.